This TCR beta chain was captured in a study of blood T cell repertoires in COVID-19. This CDR3 comprises 13 residues. Between the trimmed V and J ends, which lost 3 bases and 1 base, there was a span of 6 bases. Enrolment of Seattle patients took place during active infection, and they were followed longitudinally. In the authors' methods: Scientists estimated how many nucleated cells there were by amplifying reference gene primers. The method was immunoSEQ multiplex PCR; TCRdb's version includes in-frame clones alone and lacks a portion of them. The V and J calls and the clone size are those of that table, but D and trimming were determined from the DNA. The sample consists of 250,000 to 400,000 clones, roughly 90% of them appearing once.

The TCR originated in a woman under 40 with COVID-19, enrolled during active disease. The specimen sequenced was peripheral blood. The rearrangement links TRBV12-3 or TRBV12-4 to TRBJ1-1, with D hard to call. The CDR3 spells CASSFVENTEAFF. The CDR3 DNA reads as TGTGCCAGCAGTTTCGTAGAGAACACTGAAGCTTTCTTT.